The 18 T cell receptor beta chains presented below share a single source sample, sequenced in a study of T cell repertoires in cytomegalovirus infection. TCRdb reprocessed the reads with MiXCR, giving one entry per CDR3 protein. The profile shows about 770,000 distinct CDR3 sequences, around 29% of them singletons. These TCRs' antigens remain unknown. This sample comprised cultured CD8+ T cells from PBMCs, obtained from culture after CMV antigen stimulation. Receptors were obtained from a human donor in good health (CMV status not recorded). Some clones in this sample may be carry-over from other donors' samples.

The chain couples TRBV27 to TRBJ1-3, with D unresolved. CDR3 length equals 14 residues. V shed 3 bases and J shed 3 bases, with 9 bases lying between them. The germline CDR1 and CDR2 sequences are MNHEY and SMNVEV (reference sequence). In DNA form, the CDR3 reads TGTGCCAGCAGTTTTGGGGTTGGTGGAAACACCATATATTTT. Translated: CASSFGVGGNTIYF.

This clonotype was detected many times. The chain joins TRBV15 to TRBJ2-7, with 9 bases lining up with TRBD2. CDR1 is LNHNV, CDR2 YYDKDF, per germline (reference sequence). The CDR3 contains 15 residues. V lost 3 bases, J lost 5 bases, and 8 bases stayed unmatched. CDR3 protein: CATSRTIAGEDEQYF. As DNA, the CDR3 is TGTGCCACCAGCAGGACTATAGCGGGGGAGGACGAGCAGTACTTC.

This chain links TRBV7-8 with TRBJ2-1; D remains unclear. V was pared by 5 bases and J by 7 bases, with 12 bases between. Per germline, CDR1 SGHVS and CDR2 FQNEAQ. This CDR3 contains 13 residues. The CDR3 reads CASSVSPGNEQFF. As DNA, the CDR3 is TGTGCCAGCAGCGTGTCCCCAGGAAATGAGCAGTTCTTC.

In the case of this clonotype: A much larger clonotype is one base distant, so this may be a read error. The chain carries TRBV6-1 and TRBJ2-1, with 10 bases identical to TRBD1. V trimming: 2 bases; J trimming: 3 bases; junction bases outside the gene matches: 1. The CDR3 is 15 residues long. From germline, CDR1 is MNHNS and CDR2 SASEGT. CDR3 sequence reads: CASSERTGGYNEQFF. DNA for the CDR3: TGTGCCAGCAGTGAACGGACAGGGGGCTACAATGAGCAGTTCTTC.

This clonotype was picked up one time. This chain links TRBV28 with TRBJ2-1; 7 bases match TRBD2. V was clipped by 6 bases and J by 7 bases; unmatched bases: 6. The CDR3 is 13 amino acids. Germline V gene lookup returns CDR1 MDHEN and CDR2 SYDVKM. The CDR3 spells CASSELGGNEQFF. CDR3 in DNA: TGTGCCAGCAGCGAGTTGGGGGGGAATGAGCAGTTCTTC.

V and J are TRBV12-3 or TRBV12-4 and TRBJ1-5; 11 positions agree with TRBD1. The CDR3 covers 15 residues. With 6 bases clipped from V and 7 bases from J, the junction kept 8 bases outside the gene matches. CDR3 loop: CASSLGTGGWQPQHF. The CDR3 DNA follows: TGTGCCAGCAGCCTAGGGACAGGGGGATGGCAGCCCCAGCATTTT.

The V gene is TRBV29-1, the J gene TRBJ2-1, with D perhaps TRBD1 or TRBD2 (5 bases each). CDR1 is SQVTM and CDR2 is ANQGSEA in the germline V gene. V was cut by 5 bases and J by 3 bases, with 14 bases left in between. The CDR3 is 14 residues long. In DNA, the CDR3 is TGCAGCGTTCAGACAGCCGCGGGCTACAATGAGCAGTTCTTC. The encoded protein is CSVQTAAGYNEQFF.

The chain joins TRBV27 to TRBJ2-3; 14 bases match TRBD2. V lost 8 bases, J lost 5 bases, and 6 bases stayed unmatched. This CDR3 contains 15 residues. The V gene's germline CDR1 is MNHEY and CDR2 SMNVEV (reference sequence). The CDR3 protein is CASARTSGGRDTQYF. The CDR3, as DNA: TGTGCCAGCGCTAGGACTAGCGGGGGGAGAGATACGCAGTATTTT.

This clonotype was observed a few times. This chain connects TRBV7-2 to TRBJ1-2; unclear D gene. The CDR3 runs 15 residues. The germline CDR1 and CDR2 sequences are SGHTA and FQGNSA. The V gene lost 4 bases and the J gene lost 4 bases, with 16 bases spanning the gap. The CDR3 DNA is TGTGCCAGCAGCTCAGGCGACATCGAGGGCTATGGCTACACCTTC. It encodes CASSSGDIEGYGYTF.

The chain combines TRBV7-6 with TRBJ1-2; D uncertain. Trimming removed 2 bases at V and 0 bases at J, with 13 bases between. Germline V gene lookup returns CDR1 SGHVS and CDR2 FNYEAQ. CDR3 length equals 16 residues. CDR3 bases: TGTGCCAGCAGCTTACGAGTCCGAACATCTAACTATGGCTACACCTTC. This codes for CASSLRVRTSNYGYTF.

V usage is TRBV5-1 and J usage is TRBJ2-1, with 8 bases matching TRBD2. V lost 0 bases to trimming and J lost 9 bases; unmatched junction nucleotides: 17. CDR3 length: 18 amino acids. From germline, CDR1 is SGHRS and CDR2 YFSETQ. The chain's CDR3 is CASSLEVYSGGPSTEQFF. In DNA, the CDR3 is TGCGCCAGCAGCTTGGAGGTATACAGCGGGGGCCCATCAACTGAGCAGTTCTTC.

This chain uses TRBV6-1 with TRBJ1-1; D may be TRBD1 (5 bases). The CDR3 is 14 residues long. Germline V lookup: CDR1 MNHNS, CDR2 SASEGT. V lost 5 bases, J lost 6 bases, and 16 bases lay in between. CDR3: CASSRDSKIPEAFF. DNA of the CDR3: TGTGCCAGCAGTAGGGACTCCAAAATCCCTGAAGCTTTCTTT.

The V call is TRBV6-1, the J call TRBJ1-3; unclear D gene. The CDR3 length is 16 residues. Germline CDR1 MNHNS, CDR2 SASEGT. V was clipped by 4 bases and J by 0 bases, with 13 bases between them. The CDR3 bases are TGTGCCAGCAGTGTACTACACACGAACTCTGGAAACACCATATATTTT. It translates to CASSVLHTNSGNTIYF.

The V and J genes are TRBV20-1 and TRBJ2-2; 11 bases align to TRBD2. Germline CDR1 DFQATT, CDR2 SNEGSKA (reference sequence). The CDR3 is 15 residues long. The junction had 9 bases not matched to a gene; V was cut back by 6 bases and J by 6 bases. The CDR3 DNA reads TGCAGTGCCATTAGCGGGGGGGCGGTTCCCGGGGAGCTGTTTTTT. Translated, it gives CSAISGGAVPGELFF.

This clonotype was detected ten times or more. The chain recombines TRBV7-6 with TRBJ1-5; 7 nucleotides agree with TRBD1. This CDR3 has 14 amino acids. After removal of 5 bases from V and 6 bases from J, the junction contained 7 bases not matched to a gene. The V gene's germline CDR1 is SGHVS and CDR2 FNYEAQ. This CDR3 reads CASSPQGGAQPQHF. CDR3 coding DNA: TGTGCCAGCAGCCCCCAGGGGGGAGCTCAGCCCCAGCATTTT.

This clonotype was detected only a few times. This chain joins TRBV7-2 and TRBJ2-6; no reliable D call. CDR1 is SGHTA and CDR2 is FQGNSA in the germline V gene. V was clipped by 0 bases and J by 4 bases, with 7 bases between them. The CDR3 extends over 15 amino acids. DNA for the CDR3: TGTGCCAGCAGCTTAGCGGCTAACGGGGCCAACGTCCTGACTTTC. Translation: CASSLAANGANVLTF.

The V gene is TRBV7-8, the J gene TRBJ2-3; D might be TRBD2 (5 bases). Germline V gene data show CDR1 as SGHVS and CDR2 as FQNEAQ. The CDR3 extends over 15 amino acids. Trimming stripped 8 bases from V and 1 base from J, with 16 bases between. This CDR3 is CASHPTGIGTDTQYF. The DNA of the CDR3 is TGTGCCAGCCACCCCACGGGGATAGGCACAGATACGCAGTATTTT.

The V call is TRBV19, the J call TRBJ2-2; 7 bases align to TRBD1. Trimming at V came to 6 bases and at J to 4 bases, leaving 23 bases not matched to a gene. Germline CDR1 is LNHDA and CDR2 is SQIVND (reference sequence). The CDR3 contains 20 residues. As DNA, the CDR3 is TGTGCCAGTAGCACATCCGGGACAGAGGGCCACGGCCTTCTCACCGGGGAGCTGTTTTTT. Its protein is CASSTSGTEGHGLLTGELFF.